The 10 T cell receptor beta chains in this list originate from one sample, sequenced in a study of blood T cells in healthy people across ages. A second PCR of about 6 to 11 cycles used a sample-barcoded 5' primer and a J-beta primer mix. Each CDR3 protein is one row after TCRdb ran MiXCR on the 5' RACE reads. The data show hundreds of thousands of distinct CDR3 sequences, around half seen once. Material for sequencing was blood. These receptors were obtained from a man older than 75 in good health.

V usage is TRBV9 and J usage is TRBJ2-7, with unresolved D. CDR1 and CDR2 (germline): SGDLS, YYNGEE. The CDR3 is 14 amino acids. Trimming pared 2 bases from V and 4 bases from J, leaving 13 bases between. The CDR3 region has the DNA TGTGCCAGCAGCGTTCGACACGGACCTTACGAGCAGTACTTC. Its protein product is CASSVRHGPYEQYF.

The rearrangement links TRBV13 to TRBJ1-2; a possible D gene is TRBD1 (6 bases). V dropped 5 bases and J dropped 4 bases, with 17 bases sitting between them. The CDR3 runs 15 residues. Germline V gene sequence: CDR1 PRHDT, CDR2 FYEKMQ (reference sequence). The CDR3 protein is CASSLRGRALYGYTF. CDR3 bases: TGTGCCAGCAGCCTGAGGGGGAGGGCCCTCTATGGCTACACCTTC. The whole variable domain, remainder taken from reference TRBV13 and TRBJ1-2, is AAGVIQSPRHLIKEKRETATLKCYPIPRHDTVYWYQQGPGQDPQFLISFYEKMQSDKGSIPDRFSAQQFSDYHSELNMSSLELGDSALYFCASSLRGRALYGYTFGSGTRLTVV.

The CDR3 region is CASSVARTSGVAQYF. CDR3 DNA sequence: TGTGCCAGCAGCGTAGCCAGGACTAGCGGGGTGGCGCAGTATTTT. The chain recombines TRBV9 with TRBJ2-3; TRBD2 agrees at 12 bases. The germline V gene has CDR1 SGDLS and CDR2 YYNGEE. V was clipped by 0 bases and J by 10 bases; unmatched bases: 6. The CDR3 covers 15 residues. The variable domain in full, with the rest retrieved from reference TRBV9 and TRBJ2-3, is DSGVTQTPKHLITATGQRVTLRCSPRSGDLSVYWYQQSLDQGLQFLIQYYNGEERAKGNILERFSAQQFPDLHSELNLSSLELGDSALYFCASSVARTSGVAQYFGPGTRLTVL.

The rearrangement links TRBV12-3 or TRBV12-4 to TRBJ2-3; no clear D gene. This CDR3 contains 15 residues. The V end was cut by 6 bases, the J end by 14 bases, with 27 bases between. The CDR3 DNA follows: TGTGCCAGCAGCCCGCTAGTGGAGAGGCACAGATACGCGTATTTT. Amino acids: CASSPLVERHRYAYF.

The chain uses TRBV27 and TRBJ1-5; D uncertain. Per the germline V gene, CDR1 is MNHEY and CDR2 is SMNVEV (reference sequence). V was trimmed by 2 bases and J by 5 bases, leaving 7 bases between them. The CDR3 runs to 13 residues. The CDR3 coding sequence is TGTGCCAGCAGTTTACTGAGGGATCAGCCCCAGCATTTT. It specifies CASSLLRDQPQHF.

This CDR3 is CSARLQGSYNEQFF. Written as DNA, the CDR3 is TGCAGTGCCCGGCTCCAGGGCTCCTACAATGAGCAGTTCTTC. The chain recombines TRBV20-1 with TRBJ2-1; a weak D match, TRBD1 (5 bases). CDR1 is DFQATT and CDR2 is SNEGSKA in the germline V gene (reference sequence). CDR3 length: 14 amino acids. V lost 6 bases and J 0 bases, leaving 12 bases between the germline ends.

V gene TRBV9 combines with J gene TRBJ2-5, with 10 bases identical to TRBD1. Germline V gene data show CDR1 as SGDLS and CDR2 as YYNGEE. The CDR3 covers 13 residues. After removal of 3 bases from V and 11 bases from J, the junction contained 7 bases not matched to a gene. The CDR3 protein is CASSARGTGEQYF. Here the CDR3 DNA reads TGTGCCAGCAGCGCCAGGGGGACAGGGGAGCAGTACTTC.

CDR3 residues: CSVSAVTQETQYF. In nucleotides, the CDR3 is TGCAGCGTTTCGGCAGTAACCCAAGAGACCCAGTACTTC. The V and J genes are TRBV29-1 and TRBJ2-5; the D is unclear. Deletions cut 5 bases from V and 1 base from J, with 11 bases between. Germline V lookup: CDR1 SQVTM, CDR2 ANQGSEA. The CDR3 has 13 residues. Full variable domain (rest looked up from reference TRBV29-1 and TRBJ2-5): SAVISQKPSRDICQRGTSLTIQCQVDSQVTMMFWYRQQPGQSLTLIATANQGSEATYESGFVIDKFPISRPNLTFSTLTVSNMSPEDSSIYLCSVSAVTQETQYFGPGTRLLVL.

The V call is TRBV6-2 or TRBV6-3, the J call TRBJ2-5; 8 nucleotides align to TRBD2. There are 15 residues in the CDR3. With 6 bases clipped from V and 3 bases from J, the junction kept 9 bases outside the gene matches. Germline V gene data show CDR1 as MNHEY and CDR2 as SVGEGT. CDR3 coding DNA: TGTGCCAGCAGGCCTACTAGCGGAGGGAAAGAGACCCAGTACTTC. Residues: CASRPTSGGKETQYF.

This chain joins TRBV5-1 and TRBJ2-7; no clear D. Per the germline V gene, CDR1 is SGHRS and CDR2 is YFSETQ. The CDR3 sequence is 17 residues long. V lost 6 bases, J lost 0 bases, and 22 bases lay in between. The CDR3 loop reads CASTLMSERTISYEQYF. The CDR3 DNA is TGCGCCAGCACCCTTATGTCGGAACGGACCATCTCCTACGAGCAGTACTTC.